The rows below give T cell receptor beta chains drawn from one sample of a study of technical replicates of blood from a few donors. Some clones are missing from TCRdb's copy, which holds only in-frame ones; the method was immunoSEQ multiplex PCR. The profile covers more than 65,000 clones, with about 93% appearing a single time and 0.3% to 0.5% taken by the ten largest. Sequencing input: T cells isolated from PBMCs. The source is a human donor in good health. Each CDR3 is given with its conserved first and last residue. The order of the fields is J gene, V gene, CDR3 length, clone size, D gene, CDR3 protein, CDR3 DNA. The D gene is left open where the match is weak. Clone size is not always given. Where it is, it says once, few, many or a class for expanded clones.

TRBJ2-1 | TRBV7-6 | 12 | - | - | CASSLEVQEQFF | TGTGCCAGCAGCTTAGAGGTACAGGAGCAGTTCTTC
TRBJ2-1 | TRBV4-2 | 16 | - | - | CASSQEWDTSYNEQFF | TGTGCCAGCAGCCAAGAGTGGGACACATCCTACAATGAGCAGTTCTTC
TRBJ2-7 | TRBV13 | 15 | - | - | CASSDGGSFPYEQYF | TGTGCCAGCAGCGACGGGGGTTCGTTTCCCTACGAGCAGTACTTC
TRBJ2-7 | TRBV14 | 16 | few | TRBD1 | CASSQDITGVEYEQYF | TGTGCCAGCAGCCAAGATATAACAGGGGTTGAGTACGAGCAGTACTTC
TRBJ2-5 | TRBV27 | 14 | - | - | CASSIRGLKETQYF | TGTGCCAGCAGTATAAGGGGGTTGAAAGAGACCCAGTACTTC
TRBJ1-1 | TRBV2 | 14 | - | TRBD1 | CASSGQGDFTEAFF | TGTGCCAGCAGTGGACAGGGGGACTTCACTGAAGCTTTCTTT
TRBJ2-7 | TRBV5-4 | 13 | - | - | CASSLTGQTEQYF | TGTGCCAGCAGCTTGACAGGGCAGACCGAGCAGTACTTC
TRBJ2-7 | TRBV11-3 | 15 | - | TRBD1 | CASSFSGTGTYEQYF | TGTGCCAGCAGCTTTTCCGGGACAGGGACCTACGAGCAGTACTTC
TRBJ2-7 | TRBV7-9 | 12 | - | TRBD1 | CASSPTGYEQYF | TGTGCCAGCAGCCCGACAGGGTACGAGCAGTACTTC
TRBJ1-1 | TRBV5-4 | 12 | - | - | CASQGMNTEAFF | TGTGCCAGCCAGGGCATGAACACTGAAGCTTTCTTT
TRBJ2-7 | TRBV27 | 17 | - | TRBD1 | CASSFSAPGQGSYEQYF | TGTGCCAGCAGTTTTTCTGCTCCGGGACAGGGTTCCTACGAGCAGTACTTC
TRBJ2-2 | TRBV4-1 | 15 | - | TRBD2 | CASGKASGVTGELFF | TGCGCCAGTGGGAAAGCTAGCGGAGTCACCGGGGAGCTGTTTTTT
TRBJ2-5 | TRBV4-2 | 16 | once | - | CASSQGPRGPKETQYF | TGTGCCAGCAGCCAAGGTCCCAGGGGCCCAAAAGAGACCCAGTACTTC
TRBJ2-2 | TRBV28 | 16 | once | TRBD2 | CASSFRSGRGTGELFF | TGTGCCAGCAGTTTCAGGTCCGGGAGGGGGACCGGGGAGCTGTTTTTT
TRBJ2-7 | TRBV28 | 16 | - | TRBD1 | CASSLGTEFSSYEQYF | TGTGCCAGCAGTTTGGGGACAGAATTTAGCTCCTACGAGCAGTACTTC
TRBJ2-1 | TRBV11-3 | 14 | - | - | CASSWITGYNEQFF | TGTGCCAGCAGCTGGATAACGGGCTACAATGAGCAGTTCTTC
TRBJ2-1 | TRBV4-3 | 15 | - | TRBD2 | CASSQRDYLNNEQFF | TGCGCCAGCAGCCAGCGGGACTACCTTAACAATGAGCAGTTCTTC
TRBJ1-5 | TRBV27 | 12 | - | - | CASRQGPGPQHF | TGTGCCAGCAGGCAGGGGCCGGGGCCCCAGCATTTT
TRBJ2-1 | TRBV9 | 16 | - | TRBD2 | CASSDSGRAWGNEQFF | TGTGCCAGCAGCGATAGCGGGAGGGCCTGGGGAAATGAGCAGTTCTTC
TRBJ2-7 | TRBV5-5 | 14 | - | - | CASSLSQGSYEQYF | TGTGCCAGCAGCTTGAGTCAGGGCTCCTACGAGCAGTACTTC
TRBJ2-2 | TRBV5-1 | 16 | - | TRBD2 | CASSSLAGDPTGELFF | TGCGCCAGCAGCTCCCTAGCGGGAGATCCCACCGGGGAGCTGTTTTTT
TRBJ2-7 | TRBV19 | 16 | - | - | CASSRDAATSSYEQYF | TGTGCCAGTTCGCGGGACGCCGCAACCAGCTCCTACGAGCAGTACTTC
TRBJ2-7 | TRBV19 | 14 | - | TRBD2 | CASSIDLWGGEQYF | TGTGCCAGTAGTATAGATCTATGGGGGGGCGAGCAGTACTTC
TRBJ1-4 | TRBV28 | 16 | - | TRBD1 | CASSLHGQGKNEKLFF | TGTGCCAGCAGTCTTCACGGACAGGGGAAAAATGAAAAACTGTTTTTT
TRBJ2-3 | TRBV7-2 | 15 | - | TRBD2 | CASSFPLAGTDTQYF | TGTGCCAGCAGCTTCCCCCTAGCGGGCACAGATACGCAGTATTTT
TRBJ2-5 | TRBV7-9 | 15 | - | - | CASSRHQAAGETQYF | TGTGCCAGCAGCCGTCACCAAGCGGCGGGAGAGACCCAGTACTTC
TRBJ2-7 | TRBV9 | 14 | - | - | CASSGGTARYEQYF | TGTGCCAGCAGCGGAGGGACTGCCCGCTACGAGCAGTACTTC
TRBJ2-2 | TRBV4-2 | 16 | - | TRBD2 | CASRPPGLAGTGELFF | TGTGCCAGCAGACCCCCGGGACTAGCGGGAACCGGGGAGCTGTTTTTT
TRBJ1-2 | TRBV4-1 | 15 | - | - | CASSQALAGAYGYTF | TGCGCCAGCAGCCAAGCTCTGGCAGGGGCCTATGGCTACACCTTC
TRBJ2-1 | TRBV19 | 16 | - | TRBD2 | CATCPLADSSYNEQFF | TGTGCCACATGTCCACTAGCGGACAGCTCCTACAATGAGCAGTTCTTC
TRBJ2-1 | TRBV14 | 13 | - | - | CASSATRYNEQFF | TGTGCCAGCAGCGCCACTCGCTACAATGAGCAGTTCTTC
TRBJ2-3 | TRBV10-1 | 16 | - | TRBD2 | CASGPLLAGERNTQYF | TGCGCCAGCGGCCCGCTTTTAGCGGGAGAAAGAAATACGCAGTATTTT
TRBJ2-5 | TRBV4-3 | 16 | - | TRBD2 | CASSRAGAPRGETQYF | TGCGCCAGCAGCCGAGCGGGAGCGCCCAGAGGGGAGACCCAGTACTTC